Shown below are 30 T cell receptor beta chains from a single sample sequenced in a study of shared clonotypes between healthy human individuals. Data came from immunoSEQ multiplex PCR; TCRdb stores just in-frame clones and leaves some out. There are around 2.1 million clones in the sample; roughly 91% occur only once, and 1.5% to 2% lies in the top ten. CD45RO-negative, CCR7-positively selected cells formed the naive CD8 fraction, excluding terminally differentiated effector memory CD45RA+ cells. The sequencing input was naive CD8+ T cells from PBMCs. Receptors were obtained from a man aged 18 to 30 in good health. Some clones in this sample may be carry-over from other donors' samples.

The chain carries TRBV27 and TRBJ2-7; TRBD2 agrees at 12 bases. The trim removed 6 bases at V and 6 bases at J, leaving 9 bases unmatched. The CDR3 covers 15 residues. Germline assignment: CDR1 MNHEY and CDR2 SMNVEV (reference sequence). The CDR3 spells CASSRSPGLAGEQYF. Here the CDR3 DNA reads TGTGCCAGCAGCCGCTCCCCGGGACTAGCGGGCGAGCAGTACTTC.

Concerning this clone itself: Other DNA sequences of this sample code for an identical CDR3. The chain joins TRBV7-3 to TRBJ1-1; D unclear. Trimming took off 2 bases at V and 0 bases at J, with 7 bases between the two ends. This CDR3 region has 14 residues. Looked up from germline, CDR1 is SGHTA and CDR2 is FQGTGA. CDR3 sequence: CASSLGGMNTEAFF. In DNA form, the CDR3 reads TGTGCCAGCAGCTTAGGCGGGATGAACACTGAAGCTTTCTTT.

This chain links TRBV13 with TRBJ2-5; D unclear. V lost 1 base, J lost 0 bases, and 0 bases lay in between. This CDR3 region has 12 residues. Germline CDR1 reads PRHDT; CDR2 reads FYEKMQ (reference sequence). The CDR3 sequence is CASSLDQETQYF. The DNA for the CDR3 is TGTGCCAGCAGCTTAGACCAAGAGACCCAGTACTTC.

V is TRBV27 and J is TRBJ1-1, with D tentatively TRBD1 (5 bases). The CDR3 loop spans 15 amino acids. Trimming took 1 base from V and 0 from J, leaving 9 bases between them. From germline, CDR1 is MNHEY and CDR2 SMNVEV (reference sequence). CDR3 loop: CASSLYAGMNTEAFF. The CDR3 nucleotides are TGTGCCAGCAGTTTATATGCAGGGATGAACACTGAAGCTTTCTTT.

The rearrangement joins TRBV5-1 to TRBJ2-5; TRBD2 is a possible D gene (5 bases). This CDR3 region has 14 residues. The germline gives CDR1 SGHRS, CDR2 YFSETQ. Trimming stripped 7 bases from V and 9 bases from J, with 22 bases between. The CDR3 region has the DNA TGCGCCAGCTCTATGGGAGTTGGTAGTGCTCCCCAGTACTTC. It encodes CASSMGVGSAPQYF.

This sequence joins TRBV20-1 and TRBJ2-3; unclear D gene. The CDR3 sequence is 9 residues long. Trimming took off 6 bases at V and 4 bases at J, with 2 bases between the two ends. Looked up from germline, CDR1 is DFQATT and CDR2 is SNEGSKA (reference sequence). As DNA, the CDR3 is TGCAGTGCAGCAGATACGCAGTATTTT. It codes for CSAADTQYF.

The rearrangement links TRBV5-1 to TRBJ2-7; D assignment may be TRBD1 or TRBD2 (5 bases each). V lost 4 bases to trimming and J lost 3 bases, with 14 bases between them. CDR3 length: 14 amino acids. Germline V gene data show CDR1 as SGHRS and CDR2 as YFSETQ. The CDR3 nucleotides read TGCGCCAGCAGCCCATCGGGACGCAGCTACGAGCAGTACTTC. Translated: CASSPSGRSYEQYF.

The chain has TRBV29-1 and TRBJ1-5; 8 nucleotides line up with TRBD1. V shed 7 bases and J 0 bases; nucleotides not matched to a gene: 14. The CDR3 runs 17 residues. Germline-derived CDR1 and CDR2 are SQVTM and ANQGSEA. The CDR3 DNA reads TGCAGCGCCCTCGATGACAGGGGAGGAAATAGCAATCAGCCCCAGCATTTT. Protein sequence: CSALDDRGGNSNQPQHF.

This rearrangement joins TRBV10-3 to TRBJ2-7; the match to TRBD2 covers 10 bases. CDR1 is ENHRY and CDR2 is SYGVKD in the germline V gene. This CDR3 has 15 residues. V was clipped by 6 bases and J by 2 bases; unmatched bases: 7. For the CDR3, the DNA is TGTGCCATCAGACTAGCGGGGACGGGGGCCTACGAGCAGTACTTC. Encoded protein: CAIRLAGTGAYEQYF.

This chain connects TRBV30 to TRBJ1-2; D is possibly TRBD1 (6 bases). V lost 0 bases and J lost 6, with 14 bases in between. Germline V gene sequence: CDR1 GTSNPN, CDR2 SVGIG (reference sequence). The CDR3 loop spans 14 amino acids. The CDR3 loop is CAWSVRLGQNGYTF. CDR3 coding DNA: TGTGCCTGGAGTGTACGATTAGGACAGAATGGCTACACCTTC. Supplemented by reference TRBV30 and TRBJ1-2, the full variable domain reads SQTIHQWPATLVQPVGSPLSLECTVEGTSNPNLYWYRQAAGRGLQLLFYSVGIGQISSEVPQNLSASRPQDRQFILSSKKLLLSDSGFYLCAWSVRLGQNGYTFGSGTRLTVV.

The CDR3 DNA sequence: TGTGCCAGCAGTATGACCTGGACAGGAGGAGATCCCTATGGCTACACCTTC. This translates into CASSMTWTGGDPYGYTF. The chain employs TRBV11-1 and TRBJ1-2; 7 nucleotides align to TRBD1. Germline-derived CDR1 and CDR2 are SGHAT and FQDESV (reference sequence). The V segment lost 6 bases and the J segment 4 bases; nucleotides outside the gene matches: 17. The CDR3 consists of 17 residues. Combining the CDR3 with reference TRBV11-1 and TRBJ1-2 gives the whole variable domain EAEVAQSPRYKITEKSQAVAFWCDPISGHATLYWYRQILGQGPELLVQFQDESVVDDSQLPKDRFSAERLKGVDSTLKIQPAELGDSAMYLCASSMTWTGGDPYGYTFGSGTRLTVV.

The genes are TRBV5-5 and TRBJ1-1; D gene uncertain. V was shortened by 4 bases and J by 10 bases, with 14 bases between the two germline ends. The CDR3 is made up of 12 amino acids. In germline, CDR1 is SGHKS, CDR2 YYEKEE (reference sequence). Here the CDR3 reads CASSPREGRAFF. In DNA, the CDR3 is TGTGCCAGCAGCCCTAGGGAGGGCCGAGCTTTCTTT. The complete variable domain, with remaining parts taken from reference TRBV5-5 and TRBJ1-1, reads DAGVTQSPTHLIKTRGQQVTLRCSPISGHKSVSWYQQVLGQGPQFIFQYYEKEERGRGNFPDRFSARQFPNYSSELNVNALLLGDSALYLCASSPREGRAFFGQGTRLTVV.

The table lists this clone with a count of one. The chain couples TRBV18 to TRBJ2-1; D gene unclear. Trimming left V 6 bases short and J 8 bases short, with 11 bases between. Germline assignment: CDR1 KGHSH and CDR2 LQKENI. The CDR3 has 12 residues. CDR3 region: CASSPGRDEQFF. For the CDR3, the DNA is TGTGCCAGCTCCCCGGGTCGGGATGAGCAGTTCTTC.

The chain uses TRBV9 and TRBJ2-3; TRBD2 aligns across 7 bases. The length of the CDR3 is 15 residues. Germline loops: CDR1 SGDLS, CDR2 YYNGEE. V was clipped by 2 bases and J by 3 bases; unmatched bases: 6. The CDR3 loop reads CASSVSAGWTDTQYF. CDR3 sequence (DNA): TGTGCCAGCAGCGTTTCAGCGGGGTGGACAGATACGCAGTATTTT. The complete variable domain, with remaining parts taken from reference TRBV9 and TRBJ2-3, reads DSGVTQTPKHLITATGQRVTLRCSPRSGDLSVYWYQQSLDQGLQFLIQYYNGEERAKGNILERFSAQQFPDLHSELNLSSLELGDSALYFCASSVSAGWTDTQYFGPGTRLTVL.

With regard to this clone: The identical CDR3 is also encoded by other nucleotide sequences in the sample. The chain joins TRBV27 to TRBJ2-1; D might be TRBD1 (6 bases). Trimming stripped 0 bases from V and 7 bases from J, with 7 bases between. Germline V gives CDR1 MNHEY, CDR2 SMNVEV (reference sequence). The CDR3 consists of 13 residues. The DNA for the CDR3 is TGTGCCAGCAGTTTATCAAGGGGGAATGAGCAGTTCTTC. Protein product: CASSLSRGNEQFF.

The V and J genes are TRBV7-7 and TRBJ2-1; maybe TRBD1 (5 bases). V was clipped by 0 bases and J by 2 bases, with 8 bases between them. The CDR3 extends over 15 amino acids. CDR1 is SSHAT, CDR2 FNYEAQ, per germline (reference sequence). CDR3 amino acids: CASSLADTPYNEQFF. The CDR3 DNA sequence: TGTGCCAGCAGCTTAGCGGACACTCCCTACAATGAGCAGTTCTTC.

The chain uses TRBV5-1 and TRBJ2-1, with D perhaps matching TRBD2 (5 bases). Germline V CDR1 and CDR2: SGHRS, YFSETQ. Trimming shortened V by 0 bases and J by 2 bases, and 9 bases separated the two germline ends. The CDR3 loop spans 15 amino acids. The CDR3 loop is CASSLAVGAYNEQFF. The CDR3 region has the DNA TGCGCCAGCAGCTTGGCAGTGGGAGCCTACAATGAGCAGTTCTTC.

The rearrangement links TRBV19 to TRBJ1-4; 10 positions agree with TRBD1. The CDR3 is 18 residues long. Germline V gene sequence: CDR1 LNHDA, CDR2 SQIVND (reference sequence). V lost 4 bases, J lost 4 bases, and 12 bases stayed unmatched. CDR3 in DNA: TGTGCCAGTAGTACCCGGGGACAGGGGACAGCGGATAATGAAAAACTGTTTTTT. Residues: CASSTRGQGTADNEKLFF.

The J gene is TRBJ1-1, the V gene TRBV30, with D unclear. Germline CDR1 is GTSNPN and CDR2 is SVGIG (reference sequence). CDR3 length: 12 amino acids. Trimming stripped 6 bases from V and 5 bases from J, with 13 bases between. CDR3: CACYRGGTEAFF. The CDR3 coding sequence is TGTGCCTGCTACCGGGGAGGAACTGAAGCTTTCTTT.

This clone came up once. The chain employs TRBV7-2 and TRBJ2-5; weak D call: TRBD2 (6 bases). The CDR3 totals 14 residues. Germline V gene lookup returns CDR1 SGHTA and CDR2 FQGNSA. V lost 4 bases and J 5 bases, leaving 14 bases between the germline ends. CDR3 amino acids: CASSSPLGGETQYF. As DNA, the CDR3 is TGTGCCAGCAGCTCCCCGCTTGGGGGGGAGACCCAGTACTTC.

The chain is built from TRBV7-9 and TRBJ2-5; 9 bases line up with TRBD2. The CDR3 runs 18 residues. The germline gives CDR1 SEHNR, CDR2 FQNEAQ (reference sequence). With 7 bases clipped from V and 3 bases from J, the junction kept 18 bases outside the gene matches. DNA of the CDR3: TGTGCCAGCAACCCAGGGAAGTGGGTAGCGGGAGATGAAGAGACCCAGTACTTC. This translates into CASNPGKWVAGDEETQYF.

The chain carries TRBV5-4 and TRBJ2-4; TRBD1 matches 7 bases. This CDR3 has 15 residues. CDR1 SGHNT and CDR2 YYREEE come from the germline V gene (reference sequence). Trimming removed 3 bases from V and 3 bases from J; junction bases left unmatched: 6. The CDR3 DNA follows: TGTGCCAGCAGCTATGACAGGGCGGGCAAAAACATTCAGTACTTC. It is translated as CASSYDRAGKNIQYF.

This clone was counted a single time. The chain links TRBV28 to TRBJ1-3; no clear D. The CDR3 consists of 14 residues. The V gene's germline CDR1 is MDHEN and CDR2 SYDVKM. V was shortened by 0 bases and J by 2 bases, with 5 bases between the two germline ends. The DNA of the CDR3 is TGTGCCAGCAGTTTATGGATTACTGGAAACACCATATATTTT. Translation: CASSLWITGNTIYF.

The chain has TRBV29-1 and TRBJ1-2, with D perhaps TRBD1 (5 bases). There are 17 residues in the CDR3. Trimming took off 0 bases at V and 8 bases at J, with 25 bases between the two ends. Germline V gene data show CDR1 as SQVTM and CDR2 as ANQGSEA. CDR3 in amino acids: CSVEDYRDVGPPTGYTF. CDR3 nucleotides: TGCAGCGTTGAAGATTACCGCGACGTGGGACCTCCTACGGGCTACACCTTC.

This clone was detected a few times. The chain employs TRBV19 and TRBJ1-1; D gene unclear. Germline assignment: CDR1 LNHDA and CDR2 SQIVND (reference sequence). Trimming removed 6 bases at V and 4 bases at J, with 18 bases between. This CDR3 is built from 15 residues. CDR3 in amino acids: CASSPSGVFSTEAFF. The CDR3 DNA is TGTGCCAGTAGCCCATCCGGGGTATTTAGCACTGAAGCTTTCTTT.

Concerning this clone: This sample includes further DNA sequences coding for the same CDR3. This rearrangement joins TRBV27 to TRBJ2-7; tentative D call: TRBD1 (6 bases). Trimming took off 2 bases at V and 3 bases at J, with 8 bases between the two ends. CDR1 is MNHEY, CDR2 SMNVEV, per germline (reference sequence). The CDR3 is made up of 13 amino acids. CDR3 residues: CASSLGQNYEQYF. CDR3 bases: TGTGCCAGCAGTTTAGGACAGAACTACGAGCAGTACTTC.

The gene calls are TRBV28 and TRBJ2-1, with 9 bases identical to TRBD1. The length of the CDR3 is 15 residues. Trimming took 4 bases from V and 9 from J; bases not matched to a gene: 10. Germline V lookup: CDR1 MDHEN, CDR2 SYDVKM. CDR3 nucleotide sequence: TGTGCCAGCAGTTATAGCCCGGGACAGGGTTGTGAGCAGTTCTTC. Translation: CASSYSPGQGCEQFF.

The CDR3 nucleotides read TGTGCCAGCAGCTGGGACACCCGGAGATGTATCCCTCGAACCACCATATATTTT. Translation gives CASSWDTRRCIPRTTIYF. The chain uses TRBV7-7 and TRBJ1-3; possibly TRBD1 for D (6 bases). The CDR3 sequence is 18 residues long. Germline-derived CDR1 and CDR2 are SSHAT and FNYEAQ (reference sequence). V lost 4 bases and J lost 9, with 28 bases in between.

This chain connects TRBV9 to TRBJ2-7; D is possibly TRBD1 or TRBD2 (7 bases each). The V end was cut by 4 bases, the J end by 1 base, with 15 bases between. There are 15 residues in the CDR3. Germline assignment: CDR1 SGDLS and CDR2 YYNGEE. CDR3 sequence reads: CASSPGGASSYEQYF. The CDR3 DNA is TGTGCCAGCAGCCCAGGGGGGGCTTCTTCCTACGAGCAGTACTTC.

V gene TRBV7-9 combines with J gene TRBJ2-5, with TRBD1 matching 9 bases. CDR3 length equals 15 residues. Germline CDR1 and CDR2: SEHNR and FQNEAQ (reference sequence). V gave up 5 bases and J gave up 0 bases; unmatched junction bases: 4. CDR3 sequence reads: CASSPDRGYQETQYF. The CDR3 coding sequence is TGTGCCAGCAGCCCGGACAGGGGCTACCAAGAGACCCAGTACTTC. The full variable domain, completed using reference TRBV7-9 and TRBJ2-5, is DTGVSQNPRHKITKRGQNVTFRCDPISEHNRLYWYRQTLGQGPEFLTYFQNEAQLEKSRLLSDRFSAERPKGSFSTLEIQRTEQGDSAMYLCASSPDRGYQETQYFGPGTRLLVL.